Below are 8 T cell receptor beta chains sequenced from a single sample in a study of T cell repertoires in cytomegalovirus infection. One entry per CDR3 protein, called by TCRdb with MiXCR from the reads. Counted here are around 740,000 distinct CDR3 sequences, 35% occurring once; the ten biggest clones make up more than 2.5%. The source material was PBMCs. These TCRs come from a human donor in good health (CMV status not recorded). Some clones in this sample may be carry-over from other donors' samples.

This clonotype was counted between two and nine times. The V and J genes are TRBV28 and TRBJ2-7; D possibly corresponds to TRBD1 (6 bases). The CDR3 extends over 14 amino acids. The germline V and J ends were trimmed by 2 bases and 5 bases, with 13 bases remaining between them. Germline V lookup: CDR1 MDHEN, CDR2 SYDVKM. In nucleotides, the CDR3 is TGTGCCAGCAGTTTACCAGGGGAAAGGCACGAGCAGTACTTC. Translation: CASSLPGERHEQYF. The full variable domain, completed using reference TRBV28 and TRBJ2-7, is DVKVTQSSRYLVKRTGEKVFLECVQDMDHENMFWYRQDPGLGLRLIYFSYDVKMKEKGDIPEGYSVSREKKERFSLILESASTNQTSMYLCASSLPGERHEQYFGPGTRLTVT.

V is TRBV10-2 and J is TRBJ1-1, with unresolved D. Germline V lookup: CDR1 WSHSY, CDR2 SAAADI. Trimming removed 7 bases at V and 5 bases at J, with 14 bases between. The CDR3 consists of 13 residues. DNA for the CDR3: TGCGCCAGCATCGAAGCACGCGGGACTGAAGCTTTCTTT. Translating it yields CASIEARGTEAFF.

The rearrangement joins TRBV20-1 to TRBJ1-2; D possibly corresponds to TRBD1 (5 bases). The germline V gene encodes CDR1 DFQATT and CDR2 SNEGSKA (reference sequence). This CDR3 contains 16 residues. Trimming left V 1 base short and J 5 bases short, with 20 bases between. The CDR3 here is CSARARQRTELYGYTF. The CDR3 coding sequence is TGCAGTGCTAGAGCTAGACAGCGAACTGAACTGTATGGCTACACCTTC.

A few counts support this clonotype. The chain has TRBV10-3 and TRBJ2-7, with TRBD1 matching 8 bases. Germline CDR1 reads ENHRY; CDR2 reads SYGVKD. V lost 6 bases, J lost 4 bases, and 2 bases stayed unmatched. The CDR3 contains 12 residues. The CDR3 sequence: CAISGTGYEQYF. CDR3 nucleotide sequence: TGTGCCATCAGCGGGACAGGATACGAGCAGTACTTC.

Worth noting for this clonotype: The junction and the germline gene differ at one end; a read error may be behind it. CDR3: CANSVSSGSYNEQFF. CDR3 coding DNA: TGTGCCAACAGTGTCTCTAGCGGCTCCTACAATGAGCAGTTCTTC. J is TRBJ2-1 and V is TRBV28; 7 nucleotides line up with TRBD2. The CDR3 has 15 residues. Germline lookup yields CDR1 MDHEN and CDR2 SYDVKM.

Worth noting for this clonotype: Being one base from a much bigger clone, this may be a read error. V is TRBV27 and J is TRBJ2-1, with TRBD2 identical over 11 bases. Per the germline V gene, CDR1 is MNHEY and CDR2 is SMNVEV (reference sequence). Trimming took 7 bases from V and 4 from J; bases not matched to a gene: 12. The CDR3 is made up of 17 amino acids. Written as DNA, the CDR3 is TGTGCCAGCATTAGAGAAACTAGCGGGAGCACATACAATGAGCAGTTCTTC. This translates into CASIRETSGSTYNEQFF.

The chain combines TRBV7-2 with TRBJ2-5; D gene unclear. Germline CDR1 and CDR2: SGHTA and FQGNSA. CDR3 length: 13 residues. With 1 base removed from V and 3 bases from J, the gap between germline ends came to 6 bases. The CDR3 is CASSLVVKETQYF. The CDR3 region has the DNA TGTGCCAGCAGCTTAGTAGTCAAAGAGACCCAGTACTTC.

This clonotype was observed a few times. The chain is built from TRBV7-8 and TRBJ1-3; TRBD1 agrees at 11 bases. Germline assignment: CDR1 SGHVS and CDR2 FQNEAQ. The CDR3 sequence is 17 residues long. The V segment lost 1 base and the J segment 4 bases; nucleotides outside the gene matches: 6. Here the CDR3 DNA reads TGTGCCAGCAGCTTAGTAGGGACAGGGGGTACCGGAAACACCATATATTTT. Amino acid sequence: CASSLVGTGGTGNTIYF.